This is a list of T cell receptor beta chains from one sample in a study of cytomegalovirus exposure and HLA in healthy donors. Using immunoSEQ multiplex PCR, the repertoire was profiled, and TCRdb retains in-frame clones only, with some absent. The table shows fewer than 150,000 clones, with 80% occurring only once. Sequencing was carried out using PBMCs. All receptors derive from a man aged 40-49 years in good health and CMV-seropositive. CDR3s include the opening cysteine and the closing phenylalanine or tryptophan. D genes are given only for firm matches. The size entry is marked missing in some rows and otherwise reads once, few, many or a size class.

V gene	clone size	D gene	J gene	CDR3 DNA	CDR3 protein
TRBV19	-	TRBD1	TRBJ2-6	TGTGCCTCCTCGGACAGGGTGGGCTCTGGGGCCAACGTCCTGACTTTC	CASSDRVGSGANVLTF
TRBV4-3	-	TRBD2	TRBJ2-1	TGCGCCAGCAGCCAAAACGGACTAGCGGGGTTTAACAATGAGCAGTTCTTC	CASSQNGLAGFNNEQFF
TRBV28	-	-	TRBJ2-5	TGTGCCAGCAGTCCCAGGGGTGTCGAGACCCAGTACTTC	CASSPRGVETQYF
TRBV28	-	TRBD1	TRBJ1-4	TGTGCCAGCAGTTTATTGGGACAGGGGGGGAGAAATGAAAAACTGTTTTTT	CASSLLGQGGRNEKLFF
TRBV27	-	-	TRBJ2-1	TGTGCCAGCAGTCTCCGGGACACATACAATGAGCAGTTCTTC	CASSLRDTYNEQFF
TRBV6-6	-	-	TRBJ2-5	TGTGCCAGCAGTCCACCGTGGACAGTCCAAGAGACCCAGTACTTC	CASSPPWTVQETQYF
TRBV6-5	few	-	TRBJ1-2	TGTGCCAGCAGTAATCAGGGTCTCTATGGCTACACCTTC	CASSNQGLYGYTF
TRBV6-1	-	TRBD2	TRBJ2-7	TGTGCCAGCAGTGAGATGGTAGCGGGGGACTACGAGCAGTACTTC	CASSEMVAGDYEQYF
TRBV19	-	TRBD1	TRBJ1-1	TGTGCCAGTAGTGACAGGGCCCTAATGAACACTGAAGCTTTCTTT	CASSDRALMNTEAFF
TRBV27	-	-	TRBJ1-5	TGTGCCAGCAGTCCACTGGACAAAGGGAGCAATCAGCCCCAGCATTTT	CASSPLDKGSNQPQHF
TRBV6-5	-	-	TRBJ2-5	TGTGCCAGCAAGGACCTAGCGGAGACCCAGTACTTC	CASKDLAETQYF
TRBV5-4	-	TRBD1	TRBJ2-5	TGTGCCAGCAGTTCTATACAGGGGGCGGGGGAGCAGTACTTC	CASSSIQGAGEQYF
TRBV14	few	-	TRBJ1-1	TGTGCCAGCAGCCAAGAGAGGTTGAGCACTGAAGCTTTCTTT	CASSQERLSTEAFF
TRBV11-2	-	TRBD1	TRBJ2-7	TGTGCCAGCAGCCTTTTAGGGCAGGGGGTCGAGCAGTACTTC	CASSLLGQGVEQYF
TRBV5-6	-	TRBD2	TRBJ2-7	TGTGCCAGCAGCCCAGTAGGACTAGCCGTTGAGCAGTACTTC	CASSPVGLAVEQYF
TRBV28	large	-	TRBJ2-1	TGTGCCAGCAGAAAGGAGCTGCCTCGGGATGAGCAGTTCTTC	CASRKELPRDEQFF
TRBV2	-	-	TRBJ2-2	TGTGCCAGCATAACAGCGAACACCGGGGAGCTGTTTTTT	CASITANTGELFF
TRBV4-1	once	-	TRBJ2-5	TGCGCCAGCAGCCAAGACCCAGAAGAGACCCAGTACTTC	CASSQDPEETQYF
TRBV5-6	-	-	TRBJ1-1	TGTGCCAGCAGCTCTGGGACAACTACTGAAGCTTTCTTT	CASSSGTTTEAFF
TRBV7-9	-	-	TRBJ1-1	TGTGCCAGTTCGACAGCAAACACTGAAGCTTTCTTT	CASSTANTEAFF
TRBV5-1	-	-	TRBJ1-3	TGCGCCAGTCGACAGAACTCTGGAAACACCATATATTTT	CASRQNSGNTIYF
TRBV28	-	-	TRBJ2-3	TGTGCCAGCAGTTGGGCAGGGACAGATACGCAGTATTTT	CASSWAGTDTQYF
TRBV6-5	-	-	TRBJ2-7	TGTGCCAGCAGGAACAGGGATTCCTACGAGCAGTACTTC	CASRNRDSYEQYF
TRBV19	once	TRBD1	TRBJ1-2	TGTGCCAGTAGTATTGGGAACCCGGACAGGGAGGATGGCTACACCTTC	CASSIGNPDREDGYTF
TRBV7-2	-	TRBD2	TRBJ2-5	TGTGCCAGCAGTGAGACTAGCGGGGGGGCCCAGTACTTC	CASSETSGGAQYF
TRBV5-1	-	TRBD1	TRBJ2-7	TGCGCCAGCAGCGTCTCGCGGGACAGGCCTTCCTACGAGCAGTACTTC	CASSVSRDRPSYEQYF
TRBV7-2	-	-	TRBJ2-3	TGTGCCAGCAGCTTACACGGACAGTTCACAGATACGCAGTATTTT	CASSLHGQFTDTQYF
TRBV4-1	-	TRBD2	TRBJ2-3	TGCGCCAGCAGCCAAAAAAGCGGGAGGGCCCTAGATACGCAGTATTTT	CASSQKSGRALDTQYF
TRBV4-1	-	-	TRBJ1-6	TGCGCCAGCAGCCAACATCTTATCGGACAGAATAATTCACCCCTCCACTTT	CASSQHLIGQNNSPLHF
TRBV30	-	TRBD1	TRBJ2-7	TGTGCCTGGGGGACAGGGTACTCCTACGAGCAGTACTTC	CAWGTGYSYEQYF
TRBV2	-	-	TRBJ1-2	TGTGCCAGCAGGAAGTCTAGCCCAGCTAACTATGGCTACACCTTC	CASRKSSPANYGYTF
TRBV18	-	-	TRBJ2-7	TGTGCCAGCTCCGCCTCTACACCCCGTTCAGGAGCGGACTACGAGCAGTACTTC	CASSASTPRSGADYEQYF
TRBV6-6	-	-	TRBJ2-3	TGTGCCAGCAGTTACCTGGGACTCGGGTCGGATACGCAGTATTTT	CASSYLGLGSDTQYF
TRBV5-1	once	-	TRBJ2-2	TGCGCCAGCAGCAGGACACCGGGAGCTTTGCTTAACACCGGGGAGCTGTTTTTT	CASSRTPGALLNTGELFF
TRBV11-2	-	-	TRBJ2-7	TGTGCCAGCACCAGAGGCGGAACGGTACGCTCCTACGAGCAGTACTTC	CASTRGGTVRSYEQYF
TRBV4-1	-	-	TRBJ2-5	TGCGCCAGCAGCCAAGATATTGAGGAGACCCAGTACTTC	CASSQDIEETQYF
TRBV7-9	-	TRBD2	TRBJ2-1	TGTGCCAGCAGCTTAGCGGGGGGGAGAAACAATGAGCAGTTCTTC	CASSLAGGRNNEQFF
TRBV7-8	-	-	TRBJ1-1	TGTGCCAGCAGCTTAGGTAACGGAGGCGTACGGGCTTTCTTT	CASSLGNGGVRAFF
TRBV2	-	-	TRBJ1-1	TGTGCCAGCAGCAGCGGGATGAACACTGAAGCTTTCTTT	CASSSGMNTEAFF
TRBV7-9	-	TRBD2	TRBJ2-5	TGTGCCAGCAGCTCCCGACTAGCGGGCCGAGAGACCCAGTACTTC	CASSSRLAGRETQYF
TRBV27	-	TRBD1	TRBJ1-1	TGTGCCAGCCGACTGCGTATGACAGGGGGCAACACTGAAGCTTTCTTT	CASRLRMTGGNTEAFF
TRBV7-2	-	-	TRBJ2-3	TGTGCCAGCAGCTTAGACCGGTCTAGGGGGTCAGATACGCAGTATTTT	CASSLDRSRGSDTQYF
TRBV28	-	-	TRBJ2-3	TGTGCCACCTCGGTGGGGGCTAGGGATACGCAGTATTTT	CATSVGARDTQYF
TRBV6-5	-	-	TRBJ1-2	TGTGCCAGCAGTTACTTCCAGACAGGTGCCTCCCATGGCTACACCTTC	CASSYFQTGASHGYTF
TRBV4-3	-	TRBD1	TRBJ1-6	TGCGCCAGCAGCCAAGGGACAGGGGATTCACCCCTCCACTTT	CASSQGTGDSPLHF
TRBV15	once	-	TRBJ1-1	TGTGCCACCAGCAGAGCGGGACAACCAAACACTGAAGCTTTCTTT	CATSRAGQPNTEAFF
TRBV28	few	TRBD2	TRBJ2-3	TGTGCCAGCAGTGGCGGGGGGGCCTCGACAGATACGCAGTATTTT	CASSGGGASTDTQYF
TRBV10-1	-	TRBD1	TRBJ2-1	TGCGCCAGCAGTGACCGCGGGACAGGGGCTTACAATGAGCAGTTCTTC	CASSDRGTGAYNEQFF
TRBV7-9	-	-	TRBJ2-1	TGTGCCAGCAGCTTAACAAAGTCAGGTTACAATGAGCAGTTCTTC	CASSLTKSGYNEQFF
TRBV6-5	-	-	TRBJ1-1	TGTGCCATCGAGCGATGGCCCAGTCGGACTGAAGCTTTCTTT	CAIERWPSRTEAFF
TRBV29-1	-	-	TRBJ2-1	TGCAGCCTAATCTGGGGACATATCTACAATGAGCAGTTCTTC	CSLIWGHIYNEQFF
TRBV5-1	-	-	TRBJ2-2	TGCGCCAGCAGCTTCTTCTTCGCGGGATCGGGGACCGGGGAGCTGTTTTTT	CASSFFFAGSGTGELFF
TRBV2	-	-	TRBJ1-1	TGTGCCAGCAGTGAGAGATCAGGGGAGGGCACTGAAGCTTTCTTT	CASSERSGEGTEAFF
TRBV29-1	-	-	TRBJ1-1	TGCAGCGTTGTTGCCGGGGGTGAGGTAAACACTGAAGCTTTCTTT	CSVVAGGEVNTEAFF
TRBV5-1	-	TRBD2	TRBJ2-1	TGCGCCAGCAGCTTCCCAACGGGACTAGCGGGGTACAATGAGCAGTTCTTC	CASSFPTGLAGYNEQFF
TRBV6-6	-	TRBD1	TRBJ2-2	TGTGCCAGCAAGGGACAGGGACTCACCGGGGAGCTGTTTTTT	CASKGQGLTGELFF